What follows describes a single TCR beta chain. The sample originates from a study of blood T cell repertoires in COVID-19. In the original workflow: By means of reference gene primer amplification, nucleated cell counts were estimated. The protocol was immunoSEQ multiplex PCR, while the TCRdb copy is restricted to in-frame clones and leaves out a portion. V and J calls and clone size are those listed in that table; D and trimming were worked out from the DNA. The table records some 130,000 clones, more than 75% of them present only once. The TCR comes from a woman aged 45-65 years who had recovered from COVID-19. Input material: peripheral blood.

CDR3 bases: TGTGCCAGCAGCTTCCAACAGAGCCTCTCTGGAAACACCATATATTTT. It translates to CASSFQQSLSGNTIYF. The V gene is TRBV7-8, the J gene TRBJ1-3, with D uncertain. V was pared by 3 bases and J by 0 bases, with 12 bases between. The V gene's germline CDR1 is SGHVS and CDR2 FQNEAQ. This CDR3 is built from 16 residues.